A single sample gave rise to the 5 T cell receptor beta chains below, sequenced in a study of blood T cell repertoires in COVID-19 (dated by TCRdb to the early 2020s). Library preparation was by the immunoSEQ multiplex PCR assay. The source is immuneACCESS, and TCRdb retained only in-frame sequences with V and J called. Part of the clones is not carried over; for the studies checked, unresolved V genes explain less than half of this, and the remainder is unexplained. The sample profile shows some 75,000 clones; 65% to 90% of them were found once. In total, the top ten clones hold 6.3% of the sample. The sample was peripheral blood. These receptors originate from a man older than 75 with COVID-19, enrolled during active disease.

The chain recombines TRBV4-1 with TRBJ1-5; perhaps TRBD1 as D (6 bases). Germline values: CDR1 MGHRA, CDR2 YSYEKL. V was clipped by 0 bases and J by 4 bases, with 22 bases between them. This CDR3 has 19 residues. CDR3 sequence reads: CASSQDGNTGNRWNQPQHF. The CDR3 coding sequence is TGCGCCAGCAGCCAAGATGGGAACACAGGGAATCGGTGGAATCAGCCCCAGCATTTT.

The chain uses TRBV2 and TRBJ1-4; a weak D match, TRBD1 (5 bases). V dropped 6 bases and J dropped 8 bases, with 10 bases sitting between them. Per germline, CDR1 SNHLY and CDR2 FYNNEI. The CDR3 covers 12 residues. The CDR3 sequence: CASRGVEEKLFF. The CDR3 DNA follows: TGTGCCAGCAGAGGGGTCGAAGAAAAACTGTTTTTT.

The gene calls are TRBV6-5 and TRBJ1-6; D possibly corresponds to TRBD1 (5 bases). V was pared by 7 bases and J by 7 bases, with 14 bases between. The CDR3 consists of 14 residues. In germline, CDR1 is MNHEY, CDR2 SVGAGI. For the CDR3, the DNA is TGTGCCAGCACCATGAGGGGACTCAATTCACCCCTCCACTTT. It yields the protein CASTMRGLNSPLHF.

This clone showed up just once. The chain carries TRBV18 and TRBJ1-4; D not certain. V dropped 6 bases and J dropped 8 bases, with 16 bases sitting between them. The CDR3 loop spans 14 amino acids. Germline CDR1 reads KGHSH; CDR2 reads LQKENI. Here the CDR3 reads CASSIGRSEEKLFF. The CDR3 DNA follows: TGTGCCAGCTCGATTGGGCGTAGCGAGGAAAAACTGTTTTTT.

V is TRBV6-6 and J is TRBJ2-7; maybe TRBD2 (7 bases). There are 14 residues in the CDR3. V lost 0 bases and J 4 bases, leaving 10 bases between the germline ends. Germline V gene lookup returns CDR1 MNHNY and CDR2 SVGAGI (reference sequence). The CDR3 DNA follows: TGTGCCAGCAGTTACTCGCGGGGGCGTTACGAGCAGTACTTC. It is translated as CASSYSRGRYEQYF.